These T cell receptor beta chains were read from a single sample in a study of Tregs in tolerant kidney transplant recipients. Some clones are missing from TCRdb's copy, which holds only in-frame ones; the method was immunoSEQ multiplex PCR. The sample has about 100,000 clones; approximately 93% are singletons. Sequenced material: CD4+ T cells from blood (PBMCs), taken 12 months after the transplant. Source of these receptors: a human patient who received a combined kidney and bone marrow transplant. Some T cells could come from the graft donor. The CDR3 runs from the conserved cysteine through the conserved F or W. A D gene is named only where the DNA matches it firmly. Only part of the rows carry a size: once, few, many, or a class if the clone is expanded.

TRBJ2-1 once TRBD2 TRBV5-1 TGCGCCAGCAGCTTGGTATTAGCGGGGAACAATGAGCAGTTCTTC CASSLVLAGNNEQFF
TRBJ2-1 - TRBD2 TRBV7-2 TGTGCCAGCAGCTTAGATCTAGCGGGCTACAATGAGCAGTTCTTC CASSLDLAGYNEQFF
TRBJ1-5 - - TRBV6-6 TGTGCCAGCAGTTACTCAGGAGGGGGCAATCAGCCCCAGCATTTT CASSYSGGGNQPQHF
TRBJ2-4 - - TRBV19 TGTGCCAGTAGTATCAGTGGTCCGTTCAGGGGTTCCAAAAACATTCAGTACTTC CASSISGPFRGSKNIQYF
TRBJ2-2 - TRBD1 TRBV27 TGTGCCAGCAGTTTACAGGGACAGGGGGATTCGTCGAACACCGGGGAGCTGTTTTTT CASSLQGQGDSSNTGELFF
TRBJ2-1 once TRBD2 TRBV7-3 TGTGCCAGCAGCCAAGGGGGGGGACTAGCGGACTACAATGAGCAGTTCTTC CASSQGGGLADYNEQFF
TRBJ2-6 - TRBD1 TRBV28 TGTGCCAGCAGTTTAGAGAGTTACAGGGGGTGGGTAGGCGTCCTGACTTTC CASSLESYRGWVGVLTF
TRBJ2-7 - TRBD1 TRBV11-2 TGTGCCAGCAGCTTTGGCCGGGACAGGACCTACGAGCAGTACTTC CASSFGRDRTYEQYF
TRBJ1-6 - TRBD1 TRBV30 TGTGCCTGGCAACCGGGACAGGGGACGACACCCCTCCACTTT CAWQPGQGTTPLHF
TRBJ1-1 - - TRBV4-1 TGCGCCAGCAGCCATCTACAGGAGAACACTGAAGCTTTCTTT CASSHLQENTEAFF
TRBJ2-1 - TRBD2 TRBV27 TGTGCCACCCGACTAGCGTCCTACAATGAGCAGTTCTTC CATRLASYNEQFF
TRBJ2-4 - TRBD1 TRBV7-8 TGTGCCAGCAGCTTAACAGGGGGCCCTTCGGCCAAAAACATTCAGTACTTC CASSLTGGPSAKNIQYF
TRBJ2-7 - TRBD2 TRBV7-9 TGTGCCAGCAGCTCTAGGACTAGCGGGAGGTTCGAGCAGTACTTC CASSSRTSGRFEQYF
TRBJ2-3 - - TRBV4-2 TGTGCCAGCAGCCAAGAGGAGGGGTACACAGATACGCAGTATTTT CASSQEEGYTDTQYF
TRBJ1-4 - - TRBV27 TGTGCCAGCAGTCCTCGAGGGAAGACGTTTCTGGAACTGTTTTTT CASSPRGKTFLELFF
TRBJ2-1 - TRBD2 TRBV6-5 TGTGCCAGCAGTAGCGGGAATAGCTACAATGAGCAGTTCTTC CASSSGNSYNEQFF
TRBJ1-3 - TRBD1 TRBV7-9 TGTGCCAGCAGCTTTAGGGGGCCCTCTGGAAACACCATATATTTT CASSFRGPSGNTIYF
TRBJ2-2 - - TRBV30 TGTGCCTGGACCCTGGGCGCCGGGGAGCTGTTTTTT CAWTLGAGELFF
TRBJ2-1 once TRBD1 TRBV14 TGTGCCAGCAGCCCGTTGCACAGGGGGCACAATGAGCAGTTCTTC CASSPLHRGHNEQFF
TRBJ2-1 - - TRBV15 TGTGCCACCAACTTACGGTCATCGGGGAATGAGCAGTTCTTC CATNLRSSGNEQFF
TRBJ2-3 - TRBD2 TRBV10-3 TGTGCCATCAGTATAAGTACTAGCGGGGGGGCTTATACGCAGTATTTT CAISISTSGGAYTQYF
TRBJ1-5 - TRBD1 TRBV6-6 TGTGCCAGCAGTGGGGACAGTCTCATAACCCAGCATTTT CASSGDSLITQHF
TRBJ1-4 few - TRBV7-8 TGTGCCAGCAGCTCCAGGCATAAGACACCCGGGGCAACTAATGAAAAACTGTTTTTT CASSSRHKTPGATNEKLFF
TRBJ1-1 - TRBD1 TRBV2 TGTGCCAGAACTGACAGGGAGGACACTGAAGCTTTCTTT CARTDREDTEAFF
TRBJ2-1 - - TRBV11-3 TGTGCCAGCAGCTTAAGTAGGGGCAATGAGCAGTTCTTC CASSLSRGNEQFF
TRBJ2-7 - - TRBV4-3 TGCGCCAGCAGCGAAGCTTGGGGGCCATTTAGCGAGCAGTACTTC CASSEAWGPFSEQYF
TRBJ2-5 - TRBD2 TRBV6-6 TGTGCCAGTAGGACTAGCGGGAGGATATCAGAGACCCAGTACTTC CASRTSGRISETQYF
TRBJ2-7 - TRBD2 TRBV6-5 TGTGCCAGCAGTCGTCAAGCGGGAGCCTACGAGCAGTACTTC CASSRQAGAYEQYF